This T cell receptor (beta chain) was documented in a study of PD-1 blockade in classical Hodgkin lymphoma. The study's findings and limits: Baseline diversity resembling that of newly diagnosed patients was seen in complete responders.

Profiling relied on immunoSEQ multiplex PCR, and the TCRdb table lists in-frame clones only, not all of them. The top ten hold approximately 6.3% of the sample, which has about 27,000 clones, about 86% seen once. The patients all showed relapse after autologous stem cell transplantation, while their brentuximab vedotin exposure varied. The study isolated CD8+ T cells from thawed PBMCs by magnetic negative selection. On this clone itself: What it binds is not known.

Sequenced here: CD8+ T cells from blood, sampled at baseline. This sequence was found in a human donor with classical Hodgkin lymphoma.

CDR3 bases: TGTGCCAGCAGTCAATTACAGAGTCGGGTTATTTTAACTAATGAAAAACTGTTTTTT. Translating gives CASSQLQSRVILTNEKLFF. The chain links TRBV27 to TRBJ1-4; no firm D call. The V and J ends lost 5 bases and 1 base respectively, with 23 bases between them. The germline gives CDR1 MNHEY, CDR2 SMNVEV (reference sequence). This CDR3 has 19 amino acids.